This paragraph reports one T cell receptor beta chain. This sample was taken from a study of technical replicates of blood from several donors. CDR3 length: 16 amino acids. Germline-derived CDR1 and CDR2 are MGHRA and YSYEKL. Trimming at V came to 3 bases and at J to 5 bases, leaving 11 bases not matched to a gene. This table comes from immunoSEQ multiplex PCR, and its TCRdb copy is limited to in-frame clones, with some not included. The sample holds tens of thousands of clones, over 95% seen once. The gene calls are TRBV4-1 and TRBJ2-3; TRBD2 agrees at 7 bases. The source of this sequence is a human donor in good health. Sequenced material: T cells isolated from PBMCs. CDR3 sequence: CASSHFRLATGDTQYF. Here the CDR3 DNA reads TGCGCCAGCAGCCACTTTCGACTAGCCACTGGAGATACGCAGTATTTT.